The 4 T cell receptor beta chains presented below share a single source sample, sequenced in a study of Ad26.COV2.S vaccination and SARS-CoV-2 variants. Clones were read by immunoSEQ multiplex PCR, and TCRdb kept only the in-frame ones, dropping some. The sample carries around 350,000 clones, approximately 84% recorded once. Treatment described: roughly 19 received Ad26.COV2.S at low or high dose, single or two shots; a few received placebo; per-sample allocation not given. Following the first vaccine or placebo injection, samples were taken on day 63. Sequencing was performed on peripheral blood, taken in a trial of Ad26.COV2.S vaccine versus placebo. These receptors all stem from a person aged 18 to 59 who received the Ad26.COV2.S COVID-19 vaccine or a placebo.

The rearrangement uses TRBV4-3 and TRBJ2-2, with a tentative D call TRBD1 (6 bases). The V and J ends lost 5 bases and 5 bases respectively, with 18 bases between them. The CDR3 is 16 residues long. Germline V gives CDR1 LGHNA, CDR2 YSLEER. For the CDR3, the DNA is TGCGCCAGCAGCGATCAGTCCGGGACACTGACCGGGGAGCTGTTTTTT. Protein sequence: CASSDQSGTLTGELFF.

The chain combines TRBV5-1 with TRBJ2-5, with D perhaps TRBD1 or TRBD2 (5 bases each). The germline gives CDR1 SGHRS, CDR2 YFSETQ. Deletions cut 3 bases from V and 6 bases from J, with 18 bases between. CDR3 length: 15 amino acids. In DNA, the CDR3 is TGCGCCAGCAGCTATGGGGTGGGGGATGGGAAGACCCAGTACTTC. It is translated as CASSYGVGDGKTQYF.

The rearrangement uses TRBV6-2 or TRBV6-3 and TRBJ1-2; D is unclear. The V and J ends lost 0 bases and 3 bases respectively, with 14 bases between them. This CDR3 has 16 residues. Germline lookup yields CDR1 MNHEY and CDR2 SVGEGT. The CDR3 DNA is TGTGCCAGCAGTTACTCAATCACGTGGTGGGACTATGGCTACACCTTC. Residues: CASSYSITWWDYGYTF.

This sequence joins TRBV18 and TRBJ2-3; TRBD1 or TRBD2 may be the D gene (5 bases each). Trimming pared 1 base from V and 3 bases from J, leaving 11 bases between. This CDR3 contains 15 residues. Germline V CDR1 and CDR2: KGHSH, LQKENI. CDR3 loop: CASSPRTPGTDTQYF. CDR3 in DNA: TGTGCCAGCTCACCACGGACACCGGGGACAGATACGCAGTATTTT.